The 13 T cell receptor beta chains presented below share a single source sample, sequenced in a study of blood T cell repertoires in COVID-19. Data came from immunoSEQ multiplex PCR; TCRdb stores just in-frame clones and leaves some out. The sample records about 280,000 clones, roughly nine tenths being singletons. The specimen was peripheral blood. These receptors originate from a woman in her twenties or thirties with COVID-19, enrolled during active disease.

This chain links TRBV4-1 with TRBJ1-1; 8 bases line up with TRBD1. This CDR3 region has 14 residues. V shed 4 bases and J 1 base; nucleotides not matched to a gene: 2. Germline V CDR1 and CDR2: MGHRA, YSYEKL. CDR3 amino acids: CASSPGQANTEAFF. CDR3 DNA: TGCGCCAGCAGCCCGGGACAGGCGAACACTGAAGCTTTCTTT.

The chain joins TRBV4-1 to TRBJ2-3, with D perhaps matching TRBD2 (5 bases). The germline gives CDR1 MGHRA, CDR2 YSYEKL. The length of the CDR3 is 16 residues. V lost 4 bases to trimming and J lost 1 base, with 15 bases between them. The CDR3 coding sequence is TGCGCCAGCAGCCGAGGGAGCTTACGGGGCACAGATACGCAGTATTTT. It specifies CASSRGSLRGTDTQYF.

V and J are TRBV7-8 and TRBJ1-4; 8 nucleotides align to TRBD1. Per the germline V gene, CDR1 is SGHVS and CDR2 is FQNEAQ. Trimming at V came to 1 base and at J to 14 bases, leaving 6 bases not matched to a gene. CDR3 length: 13 residues. The CDR3 is CASSLGTGGELFF. CDR3 in DNA: TGTGCCAGCAGCTTAGGAACAGGGGGAGAGCTGTTTTTT. Full variable domain (rest looked up from reference TRBV7-8 and TRBJ1-4): GAGVSQSPRYKVAKRGQDVALRCDPISGHVSLFWYQQALGQGPEFLTYFQNEAQLDKSGLPSDRFFAERPEGSVSTLKIQRTQQEDSAVYLCASSLGTGGELFFGSGTQLSVL.

The V call is TRBV19, the J call TRBJ1-2; 9 positions agree with TRBD1. CDR3 length: 14 residues. The V gene end was trimmed by 5 bases and the J gene end by 5 bases; junction bases not matched to a gene: 6. Germline assignment: CDR1 LNHDA and CDR2 SQIVND (reference sequence). In nucleotides, the CDR3 is TGTGCCAGTAGTCTCGGACAGGGGCTTTATGGCTACACCTTC. It encodes CASSLGQGLYGYTF.

This clone has a single count. The chain couples TRBV20-1 to TRBJ2-2, with D possibly TRBD1 on 5 matching bases. Between the trimmed V and J ends, which lost 3 bases and 3 bases, there was a span of 11 bases. The CDR3 runs to 14 residues. The V gene's germline CDR1 is DFQATT and CDR2 SNEGSKA (reference sequence). CDR3 nucleotide sequence: TGCAGTGCTAGTAGGGGTGTATACACCGGGGAGCTGTTTTTT. As protein: CSASRGVYTGELFF.

This sequence joins TRBV30 and TRBJ2-4; no definite D call. Germline V gene data show CDR1 as GTSNPN and CDR2 as SVGIG (reference sequence). The CDR3 is made up of 17 amino acids. Trimming cost V 0 bases and J 1 base, with 16 bases left between them. The CDR3 loop is CAWSVQLDISAKNIQYF. In DNA, the CDR3 is TGTGCCTGGAGTGTACAATTAGATATTAGCGCCAAAAACATTCAGTACTTC. The full variable domain, rest sourced from reference TRBV30 and TRBJ2-4, is SQTIHQWPATLVQPVGSPLSLECTVEGTSNPNLYWYRQAAGRGLQLLFYSVGIGQISSEVPQNLSASRPQDRQFILSSKKLLLSDSGFYLCAWSVQLDISAKNIQYFGAGTRLSVL.

A single count supports this clone. This chain links TRBV3-1 (or the pseudogene TRBV3-2) with TRBJ1-5; 8 nucleotides agree with TRBD1. The V gene end was trimmed by 1 base and the J gene end by 7 bases; junction bases not matched to a gene: 3. The germline V gene encodes CDR1 LGHDT and CDR2 YNNKEL (reference sequence). The CDR3 has 14 residues. DNA for the CDR3: TGTGCCAGCAGCCAAGCCTGGACAGGGCAGCCCCAGCATTTT. Protein sequence: CASSQAWTGQPQHF.

The chain links TRBV7-2 to TRBJ2-7; 13 nucleotides line up with TRBD2. This CDR3 comprises 19 residues. The germline V gene has CDR1 SGHTA and CDR2 FQGNSA. V lost 5 bases to trimming and J lost 0 bases; unmatched junction nucleotides: 13. Here the CDR3 reads CASSLIPPTSGGLSYEQYF. For the CDR3, the DNA is TGTGCCAGCAGCCTAATCCCGCCGACTAGCGGGGGGCTCTCCTACGAGCAGTACTTC.

The CDR3 sequence: CASTFGLAGIRHEQYF. Written as DNA, the CDR3 is TGTGCCAGCACCTTCGGACTAGCGGGGATTCGCCACGAGCAGTACTTC. This sequence joins TRBV2 and TRBJ2-7; 12 bases fit TRBD2. The CDR3 has 16 residues. Germline V gene data show CDR1 as SNHLY and CDR2 as FYNNEI. V lost 7 bases and J lost 5; bases outside the gene matches: 12.

The CDR3 spells CASSHPLNEQFF. CDR3 sequence (DNA): TGCGCCAGCAGCCATCCTCTCAATGAGCAGTTCTTC. The chain uses TRBV4-1 and TRBJ2-1, with unresolved D. There are 12 residues in the CDR3. The germline V and J ends were trimmed by 3 bases and 6 bases, with 6 bases remaining between them. Germline lookup yields CDR1 MGHRA and CDR2 YSYEKL.

This clone was recorded once. The chain combines TRBV6-5 with TRBJ2-1, with 7 bases that match TRBD1. This CDR3 contains 14 residues. Trimming at V came to 0 bases and at J to 8 bases, leaving 4 bases not matched to a gene. Germline V lookup: CDR1 MNHEY, CDR2 SVGAGI. CDR3 amino acids: CASSYSLGGHEQFF. The CDR3 bases are TGTGCCAGCAGTTACTCGTTAGGGGGCCATGAGCAGTTCTTC.

The genes are TRBV11-2 and TRBJ1-2; no clear D gene. This CDR3 is built from 13 residues. Germline CDR1 SGHAT, CDR2 FQNNGV. Trimming removed 0 bases from V and 4 bases from J, with 6 bases in between. This CDR3 reads CASSLDRSYGYTF. CDR3 sequence (DNA): TGTGCCAGCAGCTTAGATCGGAGCTATGGCTACACCTTC.

V usage is TRBV7-2 and J usage is TRBJ2-5; TRBD1 might be the D (5 bases). V shed 4 bases and J shed 5 bases, with 11 bases lying between them. This CDR3 contains 13 residues. Germline V gives CDR1 SGHTA, CDR2 FQGNSA. CDR3 region: CASSSRQLETQYF. In DNA form, the CDR3 reads TGTGCCAGCAGCTCCAGACAGTTGGAGACCCAGTACTTC.